This paragraph reports one T cell receptor beta chain. Its antigen is not identified. The primer mix had 60 Vbeta and 13 Jbeta primers. Data came from immunoSEQ multiplex PCR; TCRdb stores just in-frame clones and leaves some out. The data contain 100,000 to 150,000 clones, roughly 80% of them seen just once; the ten biggest clones take up approximately 6%. The data were taken from a study of cytomegalovirus exposure and HLA in healthy donors. Study conclusions and caveats: In a later analysis, about 17,000 TCR beta sequences were associated with HLA alleles at 0.05 false discovery rate. Earlier analysis yielded a pattern in which most TCR beta V segments were productive about 87% or about 30% of the time. Roughly uniform depth of sequencing across donors was assumed in presence/absence analyses.

There are 15 residues in the CDR3. The ends were cut back, 5 bases at V and 1 base at J, with 13 bases in the middle. CDR1 and CDR2 from the germline V gene are MNHNS and SASEGT. The chain has TRBV6-1 and TRBJ2-3, with a weak D call TRBD2 (5 bases). The sequenced sample was PBMCs. This sequence was found in a woman aged 35 to 49 in good health and CMV-seronegative. CDR3 sequence reads: CASSLTGIGTDTQYF. The CDR3 nucleotides are TGTGCCAGCAGTTTAACGGGGATTGGCACAGATACGCAGTATTTT.